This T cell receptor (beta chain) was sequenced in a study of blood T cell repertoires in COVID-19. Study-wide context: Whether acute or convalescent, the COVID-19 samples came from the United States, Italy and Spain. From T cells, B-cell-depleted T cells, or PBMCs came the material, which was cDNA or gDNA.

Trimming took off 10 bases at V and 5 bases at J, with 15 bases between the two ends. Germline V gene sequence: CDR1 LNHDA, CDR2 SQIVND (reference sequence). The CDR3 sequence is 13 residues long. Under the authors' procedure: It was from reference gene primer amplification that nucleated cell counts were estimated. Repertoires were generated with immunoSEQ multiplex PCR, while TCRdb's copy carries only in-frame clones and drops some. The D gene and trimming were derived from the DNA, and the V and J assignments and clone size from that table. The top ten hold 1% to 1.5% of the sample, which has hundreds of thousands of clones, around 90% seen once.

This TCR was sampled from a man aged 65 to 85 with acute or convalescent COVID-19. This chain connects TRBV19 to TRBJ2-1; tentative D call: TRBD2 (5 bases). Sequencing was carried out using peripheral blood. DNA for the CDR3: TGTGCCACCCGAGGGCGAGCCCACAATGAGCAGTTCTTC. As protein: CATRGRAHNEQFF.